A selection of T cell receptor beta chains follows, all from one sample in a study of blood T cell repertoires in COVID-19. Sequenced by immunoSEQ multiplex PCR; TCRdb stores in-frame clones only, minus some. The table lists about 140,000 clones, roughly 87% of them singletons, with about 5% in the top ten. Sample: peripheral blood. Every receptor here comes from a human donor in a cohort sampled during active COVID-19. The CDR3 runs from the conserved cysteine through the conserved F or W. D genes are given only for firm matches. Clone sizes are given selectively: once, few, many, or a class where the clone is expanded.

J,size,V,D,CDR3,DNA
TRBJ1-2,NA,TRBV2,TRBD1,CASSEEGTGGGYTF,TGTGCCAGCAGTGAAGAGGGGACAGGGGGTGGCTACACCTTC
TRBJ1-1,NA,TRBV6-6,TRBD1,CASRPGGANTEAFF,TGTGCCAGCAGGCCAGGGGGCGCGAACACTGAAGCTTTCTTT
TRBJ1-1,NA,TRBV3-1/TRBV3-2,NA,CASSQDWGDTEAFF,TGTGCCAGCAGCCAAGATTGGGGGGACACTGAAGCTTTCTTT
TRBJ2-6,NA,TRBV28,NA,CASSLGGKVLTF,TGTGCCAGCAGTTTAGGGGGGAAAGTCCTGACTTTC
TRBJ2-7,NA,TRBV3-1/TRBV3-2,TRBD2,CASSPREGSYEQYF,TGTGCCAGCAGCCCCCGGGAGGGATCGTACGAGCAGTACTTC
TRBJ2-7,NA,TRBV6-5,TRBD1,CASTSGQGASEQYF,TGTGCCAGCACCTCCGGACAGGGGGCTTCCGAGCAGTACTTC
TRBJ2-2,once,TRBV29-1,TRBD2,CSVARLAGGTGELFF,TGCAGCGTTGCCAGACTAGCGGGAGGCACCGGGGAGCTGTTTTTT
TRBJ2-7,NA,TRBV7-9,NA,CASSLGGRANAANEQYF,TGTGCCAGCAGCTTAGGAGGGCGGGCTAACGCAGCCAACGAGCAGTACTTC
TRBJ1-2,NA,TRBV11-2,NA,CASSRDTNYGYTF,TGTGCCAGCAGCCGAGACACTAACTATGGCTACACCTTC
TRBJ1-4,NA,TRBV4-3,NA,CASSQDTAGSVANEKLFF,TGCGCCAGCAGCCAAGATACAGCAGGTTCTGTAGCTAATGAAAAACTGTTTTTT
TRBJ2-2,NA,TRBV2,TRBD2,CASSLAGGPFTGELFF,TGTGCCAGCAGTTTAGCGGGGGGGCCTTTCACCGGGGAGCTGTTTTTT
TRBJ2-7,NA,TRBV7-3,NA,CASSSLRTSEQYF,TGTGCCAGCAGCTCCCTTCGGACAAGCGAGCAGTACTTC
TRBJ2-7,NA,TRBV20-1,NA,CSARPGGEQYF,TGCAGTGCTAGGCCTGGCGGGGAGCAGTACTTC
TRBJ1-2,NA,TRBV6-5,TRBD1,CASSSRTTGVAYGYTF,TGTGCCAGCAGTTCCCGGACGACAGGGGTAGCCTATGGCTACACCTTC
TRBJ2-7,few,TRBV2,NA,CASSRFEQYF,TGTGCCAGCAGTCGGTTTGAGCAGTACTTC
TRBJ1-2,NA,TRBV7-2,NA,CASSLAGNYGYTF,TGTGCCAGCAGCTTGGCCGGGAACTATGGCTACACCTTC
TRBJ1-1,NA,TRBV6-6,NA,CASSLTGGNTEAFF,TGTGCCAGCAGTTTAACGGGGGGCAACACTGAAGCTTTCTTT
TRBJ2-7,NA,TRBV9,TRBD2,CASSVGGEPYEQYF,TGTGCCAGCAGCGTGGGAGGGGAGCCCTACGAGCAGTACTTC
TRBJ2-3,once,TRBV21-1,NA,CASSKAATSGRRADTQYF,TGTGCCAGCAGCAAAGCCGCGACTAGCGGGAGGCGGGCAGATACGCAGTATTTT
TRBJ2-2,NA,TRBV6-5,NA,CASKEGNTGELFF,TGTGCCAGCAAAGAGGGAAACACCGGGGAGCTGTTTTTT
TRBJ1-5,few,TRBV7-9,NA,CASNRGANQPQHF,TGTGCCAGCAACCGGGGGGCTAATCAGCCCCAGCATTTT
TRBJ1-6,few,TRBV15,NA,CATSRDWGVRNSPLHF,TGTGCCACCAGCAGAGATTGGGGGGTACGGAATTCACCCCTCCACTTT
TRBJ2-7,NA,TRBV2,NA,CASSERQGSSYEQYF,TGTGCCAGCAGTGAACGGCAGGGCAGCTCCTACGAGCAGTACTTC
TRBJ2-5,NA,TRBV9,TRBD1,CASSAGQGWETQYF,TGTGCCAGCAGCGCTGGACAGGGGTGGGAGACCCAGTACTTC
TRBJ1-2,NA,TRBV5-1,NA,CASSPLTSASNYGYTF,TGCGCCAGCAGCCCGCTGACATCGGCCTCTAACTATGGCTACACCTTC
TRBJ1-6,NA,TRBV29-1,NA,CSGPTARRGNSPLHF,TGCAGCGGTCCGACTGCGCGACGGGGTAATTCACCCCTCCACTTT
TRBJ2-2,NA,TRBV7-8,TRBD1,CASSRTGGTNTGELFF,TGTGCCAGCAGCCGGACAGGGGGGACGAACACCGGGGAGCTGTTTTTT
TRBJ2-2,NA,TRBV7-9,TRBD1,CASSRVGTGPTGELFF,TGTGCCAGCAGCCGAGTCGGGACAGGCCCCACCGGGGAGCTGTTTTTT
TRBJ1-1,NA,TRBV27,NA,CASRPFPGNTEAFF,TGTGCCAGTAGGCCCTTTCCAGGGAACACTGAAGCTTTCTTT
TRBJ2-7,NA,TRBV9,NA,CASSVTGTHEQYF,TGTGCCAGCAGCGTAACGGGTACTCACGAGCAGTACTTC
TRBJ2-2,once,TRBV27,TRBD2,CASRTGLAANTGELFF,TGTGCCAGCAGAACCGGACTAGCGGCGAACACCGGGGAGCTGTTTTTT
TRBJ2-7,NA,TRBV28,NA,CASSRGGTAMSYEQYF,TGTGCCAGCAGTCGTGGAGGGACAGCCATGTCCTACGAGCAGTACTTC
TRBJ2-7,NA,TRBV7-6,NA,CASSLGAFSYEQYF,TGTGCCAGCAGCTTAGGAGCTTTTTCCTACGAGCAGTACTTC
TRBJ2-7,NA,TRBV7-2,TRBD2,CASSLIPRLAGGNYEQYF,TGTGCCAGCAGCTTAATTCCTCGACTAGCGGGGGGAAACTACGAGCAGTACTTC
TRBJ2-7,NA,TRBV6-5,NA,CASSPGLTTYEQYF,TGTGCCAGCAGTCCAGGACTTACTACCTACGAGCAGTACTTC
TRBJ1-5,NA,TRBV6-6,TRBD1,CASSYHDRGHGQPQHF,TGTGCCAGCAGTTACCACGACAGGGGGCACGGCCAGCCCCAGCATTTT
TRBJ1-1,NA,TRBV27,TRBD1,CASSLADRGTEAFF,TGTGCCAGCAGTTTAGCGGACAGGGGCACTGAAGCTTTCTTT
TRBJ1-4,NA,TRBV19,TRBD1,CASSKTRGQQEKLFF,TGTGCCAGTAGTAAAACCAGGGGACAGCAGGAAAAACTGTTTTTT
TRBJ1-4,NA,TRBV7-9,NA,CASSFTGGDEKLFF,TGTGCCAGCAGCTTTACGGGGGGAGATGAAAAACTGTTTTTT
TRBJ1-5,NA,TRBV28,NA,CASTGPYSNQPQHF,TGTGCCTCCACAGGGCCCTATAGCAATCAGCCCCAGCATTTT
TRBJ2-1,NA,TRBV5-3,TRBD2,CARSFGTSGRAGNEQFF,TGTGCCAGAAGCTTCGGGACTAGCGGGAGGGCGGGGAATGAGCAGTTCTTC
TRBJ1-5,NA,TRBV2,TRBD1,CASSLRDSYQPQHF,TGTGCCAGCAGTCTCCGGGACAGCTATCAGCCCCAGCATTTT
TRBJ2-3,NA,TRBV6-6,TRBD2,CASSYPAGETDTQYF,TGTGCCAGCAGTTACCCAGCGGGGGAAACAGATACGCAGTATTTT
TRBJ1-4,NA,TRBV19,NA,CASTSGYLLATNEKLFF,TGTGCCAGTACGAGCGGGTACCTCTTGGCAACTAATGAAAAACTGTTTTTT
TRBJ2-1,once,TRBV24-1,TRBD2,CATSDLRGGDYNEQFF,TGTGCCACCAGTGATTTACGGGGGGGGGACTACAATGAGCAGTTCTTC
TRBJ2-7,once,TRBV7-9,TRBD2,CASSLGGRVYEQYF,TGTGCCAGCAGCTTAGGCGGGAGAGTCTACGAGCAGTACTTC
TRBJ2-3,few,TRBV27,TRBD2,CASSLLFSAGGNTDTQYF,TGTGCCAGCAGCCTACTTTTTAGCGCGGGGGGGAACACAGATACGCAGTATTTT
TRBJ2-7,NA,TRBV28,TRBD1,CASSPPRDRGSYEQYF,TGTGCCAGCAGTCCTCCGCGGGACAGGGGCTCCTACGAGCAGTACTTC
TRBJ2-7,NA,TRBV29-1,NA,CSVEGRQGLGEQYF,TGCAGCGTTGAAGGTCGGCAGGGTCTGGGCGAGCAGTACTTC
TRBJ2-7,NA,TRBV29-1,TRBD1,CSVAVGQGALQYF,TGCAGCGTTGCGGTGGGGCAGGGGGCTTTGCAGTACTTC
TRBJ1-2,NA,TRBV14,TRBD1,CASSRRDRDYGYTF,TGTGCCAGCAGCCGCCGGGACAGGGACTATGGCTACACCTTC